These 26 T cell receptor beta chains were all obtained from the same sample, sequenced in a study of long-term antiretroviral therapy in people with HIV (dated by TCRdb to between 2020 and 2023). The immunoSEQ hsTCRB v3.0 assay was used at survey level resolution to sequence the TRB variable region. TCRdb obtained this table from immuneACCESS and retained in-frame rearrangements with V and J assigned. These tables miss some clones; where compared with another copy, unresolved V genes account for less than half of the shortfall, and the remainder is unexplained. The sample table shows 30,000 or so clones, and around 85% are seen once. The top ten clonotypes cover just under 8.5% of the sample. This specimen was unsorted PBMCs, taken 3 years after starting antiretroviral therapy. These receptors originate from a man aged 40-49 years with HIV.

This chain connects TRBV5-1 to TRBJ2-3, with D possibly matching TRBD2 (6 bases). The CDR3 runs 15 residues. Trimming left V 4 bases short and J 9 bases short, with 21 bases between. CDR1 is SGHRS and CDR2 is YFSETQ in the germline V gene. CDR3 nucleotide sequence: TGCGCCAGCAGCGTATCCGGGACGGGAGTTGACACGCAGTATTTT. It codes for CASSVSGTGVDTQYF.

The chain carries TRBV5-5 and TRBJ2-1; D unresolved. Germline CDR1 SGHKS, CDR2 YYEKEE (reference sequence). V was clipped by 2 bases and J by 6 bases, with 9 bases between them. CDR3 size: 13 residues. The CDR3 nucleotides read TGTGCCAGCAGCTTTCGGGTACCCAATGAGCAGTTCTTC. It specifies CASSFRVPNEQFF. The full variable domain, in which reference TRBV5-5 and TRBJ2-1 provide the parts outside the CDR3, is DAGVTQSPTHLIKTRGQQVTLRCSPISGHKSVSWYQQVLGQGPQFIFQYYEKEERGRGNFPDRFSARQFPNYSSELNVNALLLGDSALYLCASSFRVPNEQFFGPGTRLTVL.

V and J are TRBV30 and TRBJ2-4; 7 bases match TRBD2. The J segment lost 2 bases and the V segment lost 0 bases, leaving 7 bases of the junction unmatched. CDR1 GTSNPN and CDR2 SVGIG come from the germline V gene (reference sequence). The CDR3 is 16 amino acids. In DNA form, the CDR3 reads TGTGCCTGGAGTGTAAAAGCGGGAAGTACCAAAAACATTCAGTACTTC. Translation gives CAWSVKAGSTKNIQYF.

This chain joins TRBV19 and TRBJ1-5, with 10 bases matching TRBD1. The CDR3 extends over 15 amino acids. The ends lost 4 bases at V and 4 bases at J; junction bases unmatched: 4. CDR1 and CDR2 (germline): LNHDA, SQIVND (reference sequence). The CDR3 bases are TGTGCCAGTAGTAGGGACAGGGGAGGGAATCAGCCCCAGCATTTT. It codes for CASSRDRGGNQPQHF. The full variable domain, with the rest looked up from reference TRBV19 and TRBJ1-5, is DGGITQSPKYLFRKEGQNVTLSCEQNLNHDAMYWYRQDPGQGLRLIYYSQIVNDFQKGDIAEGYSVSREKKESFPLTVTSAQKNPTAFYLCASSRDRGGNQPQHFGDGTRLSIL.

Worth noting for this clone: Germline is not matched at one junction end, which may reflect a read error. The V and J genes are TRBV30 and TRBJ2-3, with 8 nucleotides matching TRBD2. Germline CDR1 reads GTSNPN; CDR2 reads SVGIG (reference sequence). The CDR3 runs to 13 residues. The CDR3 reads CAGSSGITDTQYF. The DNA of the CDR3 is TGTGCCGGGAGTAGCGGGATCACAGATACGCAGTATTTT.

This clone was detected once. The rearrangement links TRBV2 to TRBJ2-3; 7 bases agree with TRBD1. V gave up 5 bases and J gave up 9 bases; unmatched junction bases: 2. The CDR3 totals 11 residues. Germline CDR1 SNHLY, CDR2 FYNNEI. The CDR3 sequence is CASSTGDTQYF. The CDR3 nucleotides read TGTGCCAGCAGTACAGGGGACACGCAGTATTTT.

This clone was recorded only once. The CDR3 region is CASSAYSGKRNTEAFF. DNA of the CDR3: TGTGCCAGCAGCGCCTATTCTGGGAAACGGAACACTGAAGCTTTCTTT. This chain connects TRBV7-4 to TRBJ1-1; D not resolved. This CDR3 has 16 amino acids. Trimming shortened V by 5 bases and J by 1 base, and 17 bases separated the two germline ends. Germline V CDR1 and CDR2: SGHVT, SQSDAQ. Full variable domain (rest looked up from reference TRBV7-4 and TRBJ1-1): GAGVSQSPRYKVAKRGRDVALRCDSISGHVTLYWYRQTLGQGSEVLTYSQSDAQRDKSGRPSGRFSAERPERSVSTLKIQRTEQGDSAVYLCASSAYSGKRNTEAFFGQGTRLTVV.

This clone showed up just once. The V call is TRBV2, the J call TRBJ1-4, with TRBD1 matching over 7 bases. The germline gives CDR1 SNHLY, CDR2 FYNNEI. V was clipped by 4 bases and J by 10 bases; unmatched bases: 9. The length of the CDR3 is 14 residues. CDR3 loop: CASSVLGDRGKLFF. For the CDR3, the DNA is TGTGCCAGCAGTGTACTAGGGGACAGAGGAAAACTGTTTTTT. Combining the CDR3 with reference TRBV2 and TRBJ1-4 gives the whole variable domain EPEVTQTPSHQVTQMGQEVILRCVPISNHLYFYWYRQILGQKVEFLVSFYNNEISEKSEIFDDQFSVERPDGSNFTLKIRSTKLEDSAMYFCASSVLGDRGKLFFGSGTQLSVL.

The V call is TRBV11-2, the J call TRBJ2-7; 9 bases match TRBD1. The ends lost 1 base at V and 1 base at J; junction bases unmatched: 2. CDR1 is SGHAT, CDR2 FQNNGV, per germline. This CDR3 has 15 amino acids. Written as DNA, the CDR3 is TGTGCCAGCAGCTTAGCACAGGGGGCATCCTACGAGCAGTACTTC. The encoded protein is CASSLAQGASYEQYF.

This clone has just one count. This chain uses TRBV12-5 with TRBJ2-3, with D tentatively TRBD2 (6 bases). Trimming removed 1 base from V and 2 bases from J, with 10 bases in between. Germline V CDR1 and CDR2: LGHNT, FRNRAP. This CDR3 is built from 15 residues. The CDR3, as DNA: TGTGCTAGTGGTTTGGGGACTACTGCCACAGATACGCAGTATTTT. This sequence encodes CASGLGTTATDTQYF.

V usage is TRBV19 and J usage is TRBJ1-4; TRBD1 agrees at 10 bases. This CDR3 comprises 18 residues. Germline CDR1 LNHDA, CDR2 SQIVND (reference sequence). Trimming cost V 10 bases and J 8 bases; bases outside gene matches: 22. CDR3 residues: CATTPGTGEYLFGEKLFF. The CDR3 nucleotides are TGTGCCACTACACCCGGGACAGGGGAGTATCTTTTTGGCGAAAAACTGTTTTTT.

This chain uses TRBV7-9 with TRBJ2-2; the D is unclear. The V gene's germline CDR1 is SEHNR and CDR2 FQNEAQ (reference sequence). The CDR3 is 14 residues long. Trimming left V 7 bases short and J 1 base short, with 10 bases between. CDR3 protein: CASTLPRNTGELFF. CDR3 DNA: TGTGCCAGCACCCTCCCCCGGAACACCGGGGAGCTGTTTTTT. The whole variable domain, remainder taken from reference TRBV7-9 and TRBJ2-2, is DTGVSQNPRHKITKRGQNVTFRCDPISEHNRLYWYRQTLGQGPEFLTYFQNEAQLEKSRLLSDRFSAERPKGSFSTLEIQRTEQGDSAMYLCASTLPRNTGELFFGEGSRLTVL.

The CDR3 sequence is CASKLGSVSYNEQFF. The CDR3, as DNA: TGTGCCAGCAAACTAGGATCCGTTTCCTACAATGAGCAGTTCTTC. The genes are TRBV28 and TRBJ2-1; tentative D call: TRBD2 (5 bases). Germline V lookup: CDR1 MDHEN, CDR2 SYDVKM. V was shortened by 7 bases and J by 1 base, with 14 bases between the two germline ends. This CDR3 is 15 amino acids long.

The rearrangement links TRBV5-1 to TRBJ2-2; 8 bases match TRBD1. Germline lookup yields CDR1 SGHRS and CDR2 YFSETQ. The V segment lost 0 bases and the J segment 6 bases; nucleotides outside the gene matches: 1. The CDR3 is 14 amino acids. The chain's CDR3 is CASSLGQGSGELFF. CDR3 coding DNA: TGCGCCAGCAGCTTGGGACAGGGGTCCGGGGAGCTGTTTTTT.

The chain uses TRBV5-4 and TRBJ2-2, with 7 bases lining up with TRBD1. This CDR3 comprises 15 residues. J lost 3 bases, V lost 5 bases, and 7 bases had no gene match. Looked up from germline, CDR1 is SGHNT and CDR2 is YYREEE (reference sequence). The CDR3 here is CASSSDRVHTGELFF. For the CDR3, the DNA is TGTGCCAGCAGTTCTGACAGGGTACACACCGGGGAGCTGTTTTTT.

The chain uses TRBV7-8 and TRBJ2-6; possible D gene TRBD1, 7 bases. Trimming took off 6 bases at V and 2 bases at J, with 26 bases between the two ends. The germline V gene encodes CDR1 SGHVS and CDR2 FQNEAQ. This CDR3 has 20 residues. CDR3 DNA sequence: TGTGCCAGCAGATATCGTGCGGGGACAGCCCAAACACCTGGGGCCAACGTCCTGACTTTC. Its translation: CASRYRAGTAQTPGANVLTF.

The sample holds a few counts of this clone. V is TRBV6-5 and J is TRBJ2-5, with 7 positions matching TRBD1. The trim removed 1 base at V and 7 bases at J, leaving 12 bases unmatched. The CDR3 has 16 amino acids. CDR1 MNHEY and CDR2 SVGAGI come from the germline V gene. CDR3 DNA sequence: TGTGCCAGCAGTTACTGGAAAGGGGGCTCCCCTTCGACCCAGTACTTC. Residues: CASSYWKGGSPSTQYF.

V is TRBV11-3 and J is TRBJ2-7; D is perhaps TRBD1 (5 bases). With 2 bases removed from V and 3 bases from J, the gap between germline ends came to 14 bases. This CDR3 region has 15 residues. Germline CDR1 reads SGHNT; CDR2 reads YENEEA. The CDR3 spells CASSLYAGLYYEQYF. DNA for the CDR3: TGTGCCAGCAGCTTATATGCAGGGCTCTACTACGAGCAGTACTTC.

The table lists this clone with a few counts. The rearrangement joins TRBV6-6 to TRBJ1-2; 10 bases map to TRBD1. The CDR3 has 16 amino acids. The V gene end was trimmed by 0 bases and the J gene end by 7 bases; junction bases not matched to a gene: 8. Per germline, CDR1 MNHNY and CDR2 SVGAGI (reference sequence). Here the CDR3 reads CASSYSTTGGASGYTF. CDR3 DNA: TGTGCCAGCAGTTACTCGACGACAGGGGGCGCGTCTGGCTACACCTTC.

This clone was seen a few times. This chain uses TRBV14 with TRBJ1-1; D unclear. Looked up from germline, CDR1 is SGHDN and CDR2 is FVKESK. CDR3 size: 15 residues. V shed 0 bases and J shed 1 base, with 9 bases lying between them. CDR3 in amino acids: CASSQDGRANTEAFF. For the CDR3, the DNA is TGTGCCAGCAGCCAAGATGGTAGGGCGAACACTGAAGCTTTCTTT. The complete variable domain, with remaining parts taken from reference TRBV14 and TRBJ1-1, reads EAGVTQFPSHSVIEKGQTVTLRCDPISGHDNLYWYRRVMGKEIKFLLHFVKESKQDESGMPNNRFLAERTGGTYSTLKVQPAELEDSGVYFCASSQDGRANTEAFFGQGTRLTVV.

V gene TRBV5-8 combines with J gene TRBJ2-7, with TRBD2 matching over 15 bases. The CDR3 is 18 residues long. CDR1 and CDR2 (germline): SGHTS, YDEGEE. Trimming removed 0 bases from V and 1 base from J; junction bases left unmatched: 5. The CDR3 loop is CASSLAYGTSGGSYEQYF. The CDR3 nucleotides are TGTGCCAGCAGCTTGGCCTACGGGACTAGCGGGGGGTCCTACGAGCAGTACTTC.

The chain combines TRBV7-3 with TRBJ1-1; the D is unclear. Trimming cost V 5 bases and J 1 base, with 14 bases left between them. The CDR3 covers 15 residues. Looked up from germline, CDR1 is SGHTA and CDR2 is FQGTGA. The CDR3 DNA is TGTGCCAGCAGCCCCAACGGACTGCCGAACACTGAAGCTTTCTTT. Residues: CASSPNGLPNTEAFF.

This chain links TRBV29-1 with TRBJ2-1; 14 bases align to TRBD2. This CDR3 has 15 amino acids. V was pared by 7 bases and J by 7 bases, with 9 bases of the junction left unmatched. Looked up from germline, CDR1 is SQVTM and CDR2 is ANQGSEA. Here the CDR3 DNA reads TGCAGCGCCCGACTAGCGGGAGGGCCCCTTAATGAGCAGTTCTTC. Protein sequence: CSARLAGGPLNEQFF.

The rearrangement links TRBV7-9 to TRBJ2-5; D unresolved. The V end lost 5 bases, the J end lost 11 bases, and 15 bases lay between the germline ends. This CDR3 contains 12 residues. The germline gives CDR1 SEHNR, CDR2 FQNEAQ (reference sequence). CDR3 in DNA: TGTGCCAGCAGCCTCGATGTGGACGCTCAGTACTTC. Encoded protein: CASSLDVDAQYF. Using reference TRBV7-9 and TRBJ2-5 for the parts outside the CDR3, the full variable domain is DTGVSQNPRHKITKRGQNVTFRCDPISEHNRLYWYRQTLGQGPEFLTYFQNEAQLEKSRLLSDRFSAERPKGSFSTLEIQRTEQGDSAMYLCASSLDVDAQYFGPGTRLLVL.

CDR3 coding DNA: TGTGCCAGCAACACTCAGGAGGGAAGGACAGATACGCAGTATTTT. This translates into CASNTQEGRTDTQYF. The chain has TRBV6-1 and TRBJ2-3; D is perhaps TRBD2 (6 bases). Germline V gives CDR1 MNHNS, CDR2 SASEGT. The CDR3 is 15 amino acids. V lost 7 bases, J lost 3 bases, and 17 bases lay in between.

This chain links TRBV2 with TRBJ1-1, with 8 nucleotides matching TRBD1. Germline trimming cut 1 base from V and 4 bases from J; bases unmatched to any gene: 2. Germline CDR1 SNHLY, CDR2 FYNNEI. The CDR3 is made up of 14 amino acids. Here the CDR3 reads CASSEGTGITEAFF. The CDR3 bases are TGTGCCAGCAGTGAAGGGACAGGGATCACTGAAGCTTTCTTT.